This T cell receptor (beta chain) was observed in a study of cytomegalovirus exposure and HLA in healthy donors (dated by TCRdb to 2017 to 2019). Regarding the complete study: In an earlier analysis of 550 to 750 of the donors, around 290 Gb of sequence data and approximately 120 million unique TCR beta sequences from approximately 180 million T cells were reported. A later analysis re-examined previously published TCR beta repertoires from about 700 donors and added high-resolution HLA genotyping to investigate patterns of TCR occurrence. In a later genetic analysis, genome-wide SNP genotypes for about 60% of the 666 donors were used, and that subset was treated as a discovery cohort. All discovery cohort repertoires had been generated on a single sequencing platform. Among about 400 genotyped donors of the cohort, an average of roughly 230,000 unique TCR beta nucleotide sequences was sequenced per donor, of which about 18% were non-productive. An earlier analysis of 587 of the donors used high-throughput TCR beta sequencing to judge whether each TCR beta V gene segment behaved as functional or pseudogenic. In addition to the first cohort of 650 to 800 subjects, a separate validation cohort of 130 or so different subjects was used. Donor age, sex, ethnicity and CMV serostatus were compiled together with the repertoire data. Four to six DR-DQ haplotypes were handled as single units for association and clustering, since linkage in the cohort was strong. Among the approximately 400 genotyped donors, around 81% belonged to the genetic ancestry cluster associated with self-reported Caucasian donors. Rather than using new phenotypic data, the later analysis identified candidate immune exposures from TCR beta sequences and from how often those sequences occurred across donors. Class I and class II HLA loci were covered by the typing at four-digit resolution. Using immunosequencing, the study profiled T cell repertoires from some 670 subjects and related those repertoires to cytomegalovirus serostatus. The study was designed to test whether signatures of past pathogen exposure could be identified by cataloging public T cell receptors. The number of typed donors differed by locus: 629-630 for A, B, C, DRB1 and DQB1; approximately 520 for DQA1; fewer than 610 for DPA1; and about 450 for DPB1. To predict cytomegalovirus infection status, the study brought together high-throughput TCR immunosequencing, statistical association of individual TCRs with disease status, and machine learning. An early release that covered fewer than 800 HLA-typed donors contained approximately 300 gigabases of sequencing data and around 85 million unique TCR sequences.

On the study overall, not on this receptor specifically: This cohort had only TCR beta chains sequenced, and the lack of alpha or paired-chain data limited which features could be detected. Broadly in line with IMGT annotations, most TCR beta V segments showed up in productive rearrangements about 87% or about 30% of the time in an earlier analysis of roughly 590 of the donors. Specific HLA alleles were associated with 15,000 to 20,000 TCR beta sequences at a false discovery rate of 0.05 in a later analysis. A later analysis found that TCR association rates varied across HLA loci, with DRB1 alleles showing the most associated TCRs and HLA-C alleles the fewest. Linkage disequilibrium might explain the correlated functional status among segregating V segments, but an unknown experimental factor could not be excluded. When HLA alleles, especially DR and DQ, strongly co-occurred, attributing TCR associations to individual alleles was difficult. Immune exposure information for the cohort was limited to CMV serostatus. Because counts were too low, about 18 rarely observed V segments, including chromosome 9 orphons, were left out of the earlier analysis of a few hundred of the donors. The classifier was reported to diagnose cytomegalovirus status with high specificity and sensitivity in both the original and validation cohorts. Because some donors lacked HLA typing at each locus, the association tests relied only on the typed subset. A further reported finding was that TCR beta sequences accurately predicted the HLA-A and HLA-B alleles for most subjects in the first cohort. Some IMGT-functional V segments, including TRBV6-2 and TRBV6-3, could not be distinguished by the 87-base-pair reads and were therefore excluded. In vitro tests confirmed that a few of the cytomegalovirus-associated TCR beta chains recognize cytomegalovirus antigens. An association between a missense DCLRE1C variant and V-gene and J-gene trimming of TCR beta chains was found in a later genetic analysis and replicated in an independent cohort. In a later analysis, HLA-associated TCR beta chains were found to be more clonally expanded and to have lower generation probabilities than equally common non-associated chains. Roughly uniform sequencing depth across donors was assumed in presence/absence analyses, although this assumption may not hold. A later genetic analysis reported fewer N-insertions in productive TCRs among donors in an Asian-associated ancestry cluster than the roughly 620-donor mean. Most TCR sequences were seen in very few donors, while some public TCRs were found in many individuals. A cluster of highly shared sequence variants was judged likely to be a technical artifact of the sequencing pipeline. A later analysis reported that several top co-occurrence clusters appeared linked to parvovirus B19, influenza, CMV and Epstein-Barr virus. The authors suggested that the approach could potentially be generalized to other disease states and immunological phenotypes. A later analysis found that most CMV-associated TCR beta chains appeared HLA-restricted, with HLA associations seemingly driven largely by CMV exposure. The study listed over 150 TCR beta chains as associated with cytomegalovirus.

Receptor amplification or capture employed the immunoSEQ multiplex PCR assay. A mixture of 60 forward primers for TCR Vbeta segments and 13 reverse primers for TCR Jbeta segments was used in the multiplex PCR. Amplification of the CDR3 region of rearranged TCR beta genes was performed with a multiplex PCR assay on genomic DNA. On the Illumina HiSeq System, the amplified TCR beta libraries were sequenced as 87-base-pair reads. The study's own analysis went as follows. Across the 600 to 700 repertoires, a later analysis counted some 80 million unique TCR beta chains, around 11 million of which were shared by at least two donors. Raw reads were error-corrected and collapsed into unique sequences with a nearest-neighbor algorithm that merged closely related sequences to remove PCR and sequencing errors. Alignment of CDR3 sequences to IMGT reference sequences was used to assign V, D and J gene segments. Each retained sequence needed at least a six-nucleotide match to both a V gene segment and a J gene segment. Rearrangements were called productive when the CDR3 lacked stop codons and stayed in frame with V and J; all others were non-productive. Following IMGT convention, CDR3 was defined as the stretch from the second conserved V-encoded cysteine up to the conserved J-encoded phenylalanine. In an earlier analysis of roughly 610 of the donors, sequences lacking an unambiguous match to a single V gene segment were excluded. In an earlier analysis of several hundred of the donors, a V segment was called functional when productive rearrangements were above 56.7%, and segregating when the standard deviation between donors exceeded 5%. A statistical classification framework was built for diagnosing cytomegalovirus status from the catalog of TCR beta chain sequences. A later analysis assigned V and J genes by comparing TCR nucleotide sequences with IMGT/GENE-DB human TR gene sequences. Using the TCRdist pipeline, a later analysis assigned CDR3 sequences along with most-parsimonious VDJ recombination scenarios. In a later analysis, every TCR beta chain was defined by the combination of its CDR3 amino acid sequence and its V-gene family, and reads without a unique V-gene family were dropped. As a way to deal with suspected cross-contamination and a sequencing artifact, a later analysis dropped nearly 600 nucleotide sequences that were highly shared and had low generation probability. A later analysis calculated a clonal expansion index for each public chain from normalized within-repertoire ranks of inferred template counts. Generation probabilities in a later analysis came from a VDJ recombination model fitted to out-of-frame rearrangements, and those results were checked against IGoR. In a later analysis, hypergeometric tests were used to score TCR-TCR, TCR-HLA and TCR-CMV co-occurrence, with a repertoire-size bias correction applied to TCR pairs. To estimate false discovery rates, a later analysis permuted the HLA or CMV assignments 20 times. In a later analysis, co-occurring TCRs were grouped using DBSCAN, and TCRdist sequence similarity was added for clustering within HLA-allele-positive subsets. For co-occurrence clustering, repertoires with fewer than 30,000 or more than 120,000 public chains were excluded, along with 5 or 6 repertoires with anomalous nucleotide sharing. Imported from immuneACCESS, the table was reduced by TCRdb to in-frame sequences with V and J called. These copies leave out some clones; in studies compared against another copy, an unresolved V gene accounts for under half, and the cause of the remainder is not known. From that table come the V and J calls and clone size; the DNA was used to work out D and trimming. The sample includes roughly 200,000 clones, with 60% to 85% observed a single time. Approximately 5.1% of the sample is taken by the ten largest.

V gives up 4 bases and J gives up 3 bases, and the segment between their germline ends measures 22 bases. Sequences SEHNR (CDR1) and FQNEAQ (CDR2) are obtained from the germline V gene (reference sequence). There are 17 amino acids in the CDR3, from cysteine to phenylalanine inclusive. Solely the CDR3 DNA is kept, with 51 bases framed from the first base. To note about this clone: Its antigen has not been determined. No quality values exist for individual bases; no much larger clone is one base distant.

The cohort consisted of hundreds of healthy bone marrow donors. At the time of sampling, all cohort members were nominally healthy, though unrecorded immune exposures were likely present. The donor was CMV seronegative and was included in the group of around 320 seronegative cohort members. Every donor gave a peripheral blood sample, and the peripheral blood mononuclear cells from that sample were used for TCR beta sequencing. The Qiagen DNeasy Blood Extraction Kit was used to extract genomic DNA from the blood cell samples. The sequence is built from TRBV7-9 and TRBJ2-7; TRBD1 might be the D gene, on 5 matching bases. Sequencing used PBMCs. The sequence came from a man aged 35-49 years in good health and CMV-seronegative. CDR3 loop: CASSSIEAQATGYEQYF. In nucleotides, the sequence is TGTGCCAGCAGCTCAATAGAGGCTCAGGCCACAGGCTACGAGCAGTACTTC.